This T cell receptor beta chain was documented in a study of cytomegalovirus exposure and HLA in healthy donors. Findings of the study overall: The study had only CMV serostatus as immune exposure information. Altogether, 150 to 200 TCR beta chains were recorded as cytomegalovirus-associated. As a later analysis revealed, most CMV-associated TCR beta chains appeared HLA-restricted.

As for this clone: Antigen: not known.

Between the trimmed V and J ends, which lost 4 bases and 2 bases, there was a span of 10 bases. The CDR3 totals 14 residues. From germline, CDR1 is SGHTA and CDR2 FQGTGA. Primers included in the PCR were 60 Vbeta and 13 Jbeta primers. Per the original data handling: Approximately 9.9 million of 80 million to 85 million unique TCR beta chains were shared, per a later count. Sequencing used immunoSEQ multiplex PCR; TCRdb keeps in-frame clones, though not all of them. D and trimming come from the DNA, and the V and J calls and clone size come from that table. The sample yields 150,000 to 200,000 clones, of which the top ten take up less than 0.9%.

The receptor was derived from a boy under 18 in good health and CMV-seronegative. The chain links TRBV7-3 to TRBJ2-3, with D tentatively TRBD2 (7 bases). The specimen was PBMCs. The CDR3 region is CASSWGGVTDTQYF. The CDR3 DNA follows: TGTGCCAGCAGCTGGGGGGGCGTCACAGATACGCAGTATTTT.